These 15 T cell receptor beta chains came from one sample sequenced in a study of T cell repertoires in cytomegalovirus infection. TCRdb re-analysed the reads in MiXCR, keeping a single row per CDR3 protein. The sample has nearly 450,000 distinct CDR3 sequences, under 40% seen once; the top ten hold roughly 13%. The sequencing input was PBMCs. The receptors shown here come from a human donor in good health (CMV status not recorded). Some clones in this sample may be carry-over from other donors' samples.

V and J are TRBV7-4 and TRBJ1-5; D perhaps matches TRBD1 (5 bases). This CDR3 region has 14 residues. Looked up from germline, CDR1 is SGHVT and CDR2 is SQSDAQ. Trimming stripped 6 bases from V and 5 bases from J, with 14 bases between. Here the CDR3 DNA reads TGTGCCAGCAGACTTACAGGATTAGATCAGCCCCAGCATTTT. Its translation is CASRLTGLDQPQHF.

The chain links TRBV6-5 to TRBJ2-2; D is perhaps TRBD1 (6 bases). With 10 bases removed from V and 6 bases from J, the gap between germline ends came to 18 bases. The CDR3 contains 14 residues. Germline V CDR1 and CDR2: MNHEY, SVGAGI. CDR3 region: CATLGERGSGELFF. CDR3 nucleotide sequence: TGTGCCACCCTGGGGGAGAGGGGGTCCGGGGAGCTGTTTTTT.

This chain connects TRBV5-6 to TRBJ2-7; D remains unclear. This CDR3 is 14 amino acids long. Germline values: CDR1 SGHDT, CDR2 YYEEEE. The V and J ends lost 3 bases and 4 bases respectively, with 14 bases between them. The CDR3 is CASSSLGGNYEQYF. The CDR3 coding sequence is TGTGCCAGCAGCTCCCTAGGTGGAAATTACGAGCAGTACTTC.

The chain is built from TRBV12-3 or TRBV12-4 and TRBJ1-3; tentatively, D is TRBD1 (6 bases). CDR3 size: 14 residues. V lost 4 bases, J lost 5 bases, and 12 bases lay in between. CDR3 in amino acids: CASSSGTPRNTIYF. The CDR3 bases are TGTGCCAGCAGTTCCGGGACACCTCGAAACACCATATATTTT.

The rearrangement joins TRBV6-1 to TRBJ2-1; TRBD1 matches 9 bases. The CDR3 contains 14 residues. The germline CDR1 and CDR2 sequences are MNHNS and SASEGT. The V gene end was trimmed by 3 bases and the J gene end by 13 bases; junction bases not matched to a gene: 10. The CDR3 protein is CASSEGTGLHYQFF. In DNA, the CDR3 is TGTGCCAGCAGTGAGGGGACAGGGCTCCATTACCAGTTCTTC.

There are a few counts of this clonotype. The J gene is TRBJ2-1, the V gene TRBV4-3, with 9 bases lining up with TRBD2. CDR3 length equals 17 residues. V trimming: 0 bases; J trimming: 10 bases; junction bases outside the gene matches: 13. Germline V lookup: CDR1 LGHNA, CDR2 YSLEER. The CDR3 is CASSQDYSGGPQMEQFF. The DNA of the CDR3 is TGCGCCAGCAGCCAAGACTATAGCGGGGGCCCGCAGATGGAGCAGTTCTTC.

For the CDR3, the DNA is TGTGCCAGCAGCTCTTACAGGGGGCAAGAGGGAAACATTCAGTACTTC. Encoded protein: CASSSYRGQEGNIQYF. V and J are TRBV7-9 and TRBJ2-4, with 9 bases that match TRBD1. The germline V gene encodes CDR1 SEHNR and CDR2 FQNEAQ (reference sequence). The CDR3 has 16 residues. The ends lost 4 bases at V and 6 bases at J; junction bases unmatched: 10.

The rearrangement uses TRBV7-9 and TRBJ2-1; no clear D gene. The CDR3 has 14 amino acids. Per germline, CDR1 SEHNR and CDR2 FQNEAQ (reference sequence). Trimming shortened V by 5 bases and J by 8 bases, and 16 bases separated the two germline ends. The CDR3, as DNA: TGTGCCAGCAGCCCTATAGTGAGGTTCGATGAGCAGTTCTTC. Protein: CASSPIVRFDEQFF.

This rearrangement joins TRBV18 to TRBJ1-2, with D maybe TRBD1 (6 bases). The CDR3 has 16 amino acids. V shed 3 bases and J shed 2 bases, with 16 bases lying between them. Germline values: CDR1 KGHSH, CDR2 LQKENI. Here the CDR3 reads CASSPALGQRNYGYTF. DNA for the CDR3: TGTGCCAGCTCACCGGCCCTCGGACAGAGAAACTATGGCTACACCTTC. Variable domain in full (rest from reference TRBV18 and TRBJ1-2): NAGVMQNPRHLVRRRGQEARLRCSPMKGHSHVYWYRQLPEEGLKFMVYLQKENIIDESGMPKERFSAEFPKEGPSILRIQQVVRGDSAAYFCASSPALGQRNYGYTFGSGTRLTVV.

This clonotype was counted only a few times. The V gene is TRBV19, the J gene TRBJ2-7; D call uncertain. Germline assignment: CDR1 LNHDA and CDR2 SQIVND (reference sequence). The ends were cut back, 7 bases at V and 5 bases at J, with 18 bases in the middle. This CDR3 has 14 amino acids. CDR3 bases: TGTGCCAGTAACCCTCCTGGCAGAGAAGACGAGCAGTACTTC. Protein: CASNPPGREDEQYF.

Points on this clonotype: The junction differs from germline at one of its ends, possibly a read error. The V call is TRBV7-6, the J call TRBJ2-5, with 8 bases fitting TRBD2. The CDR3 has 17 amino acids. In germline, CDR1 is SGHVS, CDR2 FNYEAQ. The CDR3 DNA follows: TGTGCCTGCAGCCGCGGACTAGCTCCGGTTCGGCAAGAGACCCAGTACTTC. This codes for CACSRGLAPVRQETQYF.

The V call is TRBV11-2, the J call TRBJ1-1, with D possibly matching TRBD1 (6 bases). Germline V gives CDR1 SGHAT, CDR2 FQNNGV. V was shortened by 0 bases and J by 5 bases, with 13 bases between the two germline ends. There are 15 residues in the CDR3. Written as DNA, the CDR3 is TGTGCCAGCAGCTTAGAAAGGGGGAGAAAAACTGAAGCTTTCTTT. It codes for CASSLERGRKTEAFF.

This clonotype was seen a handful of times. The chain carries TRBV20-1 and TRBJ1-2; weak D call: TRBD1 (5 bases). The CDR3 has 16 residues. From germline, CDR1 is DFQATT and CDR2 SNEGSKA (reference sequence). V was trimmed by 2 bases and J by 1 base, leaving 17 bases between them. CDR3 DNA: TGCAGTGCTAGACTTCATGAGACAGACAATAACTATGGCTACACCTTC. Translating it yields CSARLHETDNNYGYTF.

In this sample, this clonotype turned up many times. The V gene is TRBV11-2, the J gene TRBJ1-1, with D uncertain. The CDR3 length is 15 residues. Per germline, CDR1 SGHAT and CDR2 FQNNGV. V lost 1 base and J 4 bases, leaving 13 bases between the germline ends. The chain's CDR3 is CASSLGLARSTEAFF. The CDR3 DNA follows: TGTGCCAGCAGCTTAGGTTTGGCTCGGAGCACTGAAGCTTTCTTT.

The V and J genes are TRBV6-6 and TRBJ2-3, with D perhaps TRBD2 (6 bases). The germline V gene has CDR1 MNHNY and CDR2 SVGAGI (reference sequence). V was clipped by 6 bases and J by 4 bases, with 14 bases between them. This CDR3 is 14 amino acids long. CDR3 DNA: TGTGCCAGCAGCACAGCCACGGGGGCAGATACGCAGTATTTT. Residues: CASSTATGADTQYF.